This T cell receptor beta chain was sequenced for a study of cytomegalovirus exposure and HLA in healthy donors. Study-wide background: As an earlier analysis found, some 170 million T cells yielded some 120 million unique TCR beta sequences.

Unrecorded immune exposure was likely among donors, who were nominally healthy when sampled. The PCR made use of 60 Vbeta and 13 Jbeta primers. Libraries were prepared by immunoSEQ multiplex PCR; TCRdb keeps only in-frame clonotypes and omits some of them. This table has 150,000 to 200,000 clones, about 80% appearing once. The V gene's germline CDR1 is LGHNA and CDR2 YNFKEQ. V lost 8 bases, J lost 7 bases, and 15 bases lay in between. The CDR3 consists of 13 residues. The source of this sequence is a woman aged 40-49 years in good health and CMV-seronegative. The chain uses TRBV4-2 and TRBJ2-1, with TRBD1 as a possible D gene (5 bases). The sequenced sample consisted of PBMCs. The CDR3 DNA is TGTGCCAGCGGCGTTCCGACAGCGAATGAGCAGTTCTTC. Its translation: CASGVPTANEQFF.